Listed below are T cell receptor beta chains from one sample, sequenced in a study of radiotherapy plus CTLA-4 blockade in lung cancer. The method was immunoSEQ multiplex PCR; TCRdb's version includes in-frame clones alone and lacks a portion of them. The data show 40,000 to 45,000 clones, 70% to 80% seen once. The material was peripheral blood, obtained from a patient treated with radiotherapy plus ipilimumab. These receptors all come from a human donor with non-small cell lung cancer who had stable disease on radiotherapy plus ipilimumab. The conserved cysteine and the conserved F or W are not part of the CDR3 here.

CDR3,V
ASSPPGQYNSPLH,TRBV11-2
ASTNSPTNEKLF,TRBV6-1
ASSKGLMSDTQY,TRBV5-1
ASSRNSGLAEKNEQY,TRBV27
ASSFFPNQPQH,TRBV27
ASSDPGQGNGQPQH,TRBV4-1
ASSQDLSRGTEAF,TRBV4-3
AVLTGGETQY,TRBV10-3
ASAPTSPGSSPLH,TRBV25-1
ASGLGLEYETQY,TRBV12-5
ASSPAGGDYEQY,TRBV18
ASSLMGQGYEQY,TRBV11-3
SARDRKNTEAF,TRBV29-1
AISESQGTGYGYT,TRBV10-3
ASSSGQLFQETQY,TRBV5-1
ASSLDRVGTGAYNEQF,TRBV5-5
ASRGAGSTDTQY,TRBV25-1
ASSLPRDTGQGIIGELF,TRBV11-2